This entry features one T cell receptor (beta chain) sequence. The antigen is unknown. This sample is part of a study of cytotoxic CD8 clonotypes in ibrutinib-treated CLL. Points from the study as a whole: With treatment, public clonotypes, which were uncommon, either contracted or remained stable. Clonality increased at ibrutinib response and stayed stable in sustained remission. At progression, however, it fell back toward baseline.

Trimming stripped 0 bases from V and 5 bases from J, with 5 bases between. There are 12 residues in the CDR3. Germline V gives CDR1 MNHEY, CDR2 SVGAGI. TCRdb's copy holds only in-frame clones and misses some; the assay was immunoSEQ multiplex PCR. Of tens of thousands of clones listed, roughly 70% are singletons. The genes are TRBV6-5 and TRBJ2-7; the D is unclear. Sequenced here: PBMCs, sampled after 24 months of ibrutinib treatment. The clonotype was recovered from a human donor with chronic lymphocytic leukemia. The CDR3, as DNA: TGTGCCAGCAGTTACTCAGGAGACGAGCAGTACTTC. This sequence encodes CASSYSGDEQYF.